This TCR beta chain originates from a study of blood T cell repertoires in COVID-19. Under the authors' procedure: The authors estimated nucleated cell counts from reference gene primer amplification. Profiled with immunoSEQ multiplex PCR; TCRdb holds only in-frame clones, not every one. D and trimming were read from the DNA, whereas the V and J calls and clone size are those reported in that table. The top ten clones hold around 11% of a sample with approximately 200,000 clones, approximately 80% of them seen once. All enrollees were about 18 to 89 years old and from 25 or so US areas. Donors were grouped by their self-reported clinical history. Source material: PBMCs or T cells enriched from blood (not recorded which). This TCR was recovered from a man aged 35 to 55 who had recovered from COVID-19.

CDR3 region: CASSWAGGDEQFF. CDR3 sequence (DNA): TGTGCCAGCAGCTGGGCGGGAGGGGACGAGCAGTTCTTC. The genes are TRBV11-2 and TRBJ2-1, with 9 nucleotides matching TRBD2. Germline trimming cut 4 bases from V and 10 bases from J; bases unmatched to any gene: 5. Germline values: CDR1 SGHAT, CDR2 FQNNGV. The CDR3 extends over 13 amino acids.